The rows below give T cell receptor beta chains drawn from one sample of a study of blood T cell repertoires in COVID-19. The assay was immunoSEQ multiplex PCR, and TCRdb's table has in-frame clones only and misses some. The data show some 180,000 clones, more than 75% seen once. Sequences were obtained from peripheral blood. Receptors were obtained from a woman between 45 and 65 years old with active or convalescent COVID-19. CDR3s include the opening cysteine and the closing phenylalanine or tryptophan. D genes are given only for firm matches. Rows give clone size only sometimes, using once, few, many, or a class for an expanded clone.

CDR3aa: CASSRTGKETQYF; CDR3nt: TGTGCCAGCTCCCGGACTGGCAAAGAGACCCAGTACTTC; abundance: few; d_gene: -; v_gene: TRBV6-5; j_gene: TRBJ2-5
CDR3aa: CASSSRVGGNQPQHF; CDR3nt: TGTGCCAGCAGTTCCCGGGTAGGTGGCAATCAGCCCCAGCATTTT; abundance: -; d_gene: -; v_gene: TRBV27; j_gene: TRBJ1-5
CDR3aa: CASSSGLWEGEETQYF; CDR3nt: TGTGCCAGCAGCTCTGGCTTGTGGGAGGGAGAAGAGACCCAGTACTTC; abundance: many; d_gene: TRBD2; v_gene: TRBV5-4; j_gene: TRBJ2-5
CDR3aa: CASSPRRTKYGYTF; CDR3nt: TGTGCCAGCAGCCCCCGGAGGACCAAATATGGCTACACCTTC; abundance: few; d_gene: -; v_gene: TRBV7-2; j_gene: TRBJ1-2
CDR3aa: CASAQGLLDEQYF; CDR3nt: TGTGCCTCTGCACAGGGGCTTTTAGACGAGCAGTACTTC; abundance: -; d_gene: TRBD1; v_gene: TRBV2; j_gene: TRBJ2-7
CDR3aa: CASSLARGNAEAFF; CDR3nt: TGTGCCAGCAGCTTAGCCAGGGGGAACGCTGAAGCTTTCTTT; abundance: -; d_gene: TRBD1; v_gene: TRBV7-2; j_gene: TRBJ1-1
CDR3aa: CASTARAPRTGELFF; CDR3nt: TGTGCCAGTACCGCCAGGGCACCGAGGACCGGGGAGCTGTTTTTT; abundance: -; d_gene: -; v_gene: TRBV19; j_gene: TRBJ2-2
CDR3aa: CASSLNAGLNTGELFF; CDR3nt: TGTGCCAGCAGCTTAAACGCGGGGCTAAACACCGGGGAGCTGTTTTTT; abundance: -; d_gene: -; v_gene: TRBV7-2; j_gene: TRBJ2-2
CDR3aa: CASSTIAETTYNEQFF; CDR3nt: TGTGCCAGTAGTACCATAGCCGAAACTACCTACAATGAGCAGTTCTTC; abundance: -; d_gene: -; v_gene: TRBV19; j_gene: TRBJ2-1
CDR3aa: CSVRQGGNTEAFF; CDR3nt: TGCAGCGTTCGACAAGGGGGGAACACTGAAGCTTTCTTT; abundance: -; d_gene: -; v_gene: TRBV29-1; j_gene: TRBJ1-1
CDR3aa: CASSLSGREQFF; CDR3nt: TGTGCCAGCAGTTTATCGGGGAGGGAGCAGTTCTTC; abundance: once; d_gene: -; v_gene: TRBV27; j_gene: TRBJ2-1
CDR3aa: CASSRTGSYNSPLHF; CDR3nt: TGTGCCAGCAGCAGAACCGGGAGCTATAATTCACCCCTCCACTTT; abundance: -; d_gene: -; v_gene: TRBV11-2; j_gene: TRBJ1-6
CDR3aa: CASSLLREPNEQFF; CDR3nt: TGTGCCAGCAGCTTATTGCGGGAGCCCAATGAGCAGTTCTTC; abundance: -; d_gene: TRBD2; v_gene: TRBV7-3; j_gene: TRBJ2-1
CDR3aa: CASSLNAGSYEQYF; CDR3nt: TGTGCCAGCAGCTTGAACGCAGGGTCCTACGAGCAGTACTTC; abundance: -; d_gene: -; v_gene: TRBV5-5; j_gene: TRBJ2-7
CDR3aa: CASSSMPGQTYEQYF; CDR3nt: TGTGCCAGCAGTTCAATGCCGGGACAGACATACGAGCAGTACTTC; abundance: -; d_gene: TRBD1; v_gene: TRBV7-2; j_gene: TRBJ2-7
CDR3aa: CASSLTVGSYEQYF; CDR3nt: TGTGCCAGCAGCCTGACAGTAGGCTCCTACGAGCAGTACTTC; abundance: -; d_gene: -; v_gene: TRBV7-3; j_gene: TRBJ2-7
CDR3aa: CASSLGQGMNQPQHF; CDR3nt: TGTGCCAGCAGTCTGGGACAGGGGATGAATCAGCCCCAGCATTTT; abundance: -; d_gene: TRBD1; v_gene: TRBV28; j_gene: TRBJ1-5
CDR3aa: CASSPASADNSPLHF; CDR3nt: TGTGCCAGCTCACCTGCATCTGCGGATAATTCACCCCTCCACTTT; abundance: -; d_gene: -; v_gene: TRBV18; j_gene: TRBJ1-6
CDR3aa: CASGQGDSPLHF; CDR3nt: TGTGCCAGCGGACAGGGGGATTCACCCCTCCACTTT; abundance: once; d_gene: TRBD1; v_gene: TRBV7-2; j_gene: TRBJ1-6
CDR3aa: CASSQDSGIGEQYF; CDR3nt: TGTGCCAGCAGCCAAGATTCCGGGATCGGCGAGCAGTACTTC; abundance: many; d_gene: -; v_gene: TRBV4-2; j_gene: TRBJ2-7
CDR3aa: CASSFGQYTGELFF; CDR3nt: TGTGCCAGCAGCTTCGGACAGTACACCGGGGAGCTGTTTTTT; abundance: few; d_gene: -; v_gene: TRBV9; j_gene: TRBJ2-2
CDR3aa: CASSLGVSGNEQFF; CDR3nt: TGTGCCAGCAGCTTAGGGGTGTCGGGCAATGAGCAGTTCTTC; abundance: -; d_gene: -; v_gene: TRBV7-9; j_gene: TRBJ2-1